This TCR beta chain was documented in a study of a mutant IDH1 vaccine in newly diagnosed glioma. Concerning this clone itself: Antigen unknown.

Assay used: immunoSEQ multiplex PCR; TCRdb lists only in-frame clones, some missing. The data show about 56,000 clones, roughly 76% seen once. The CDR3 extends over 17 amino acids. J was trimmed by 0 bases and V by 0 bases; bases with no gene match: 4. The germline gives CDR1 SGHNT, CDR2 YYREEE (reference sequence). Noted time point: week 47, end of study. A 20-mer mutant IDH1 peptide at 300 ug was injected subcutaneously with topical imiquimod. The material was PBMCs, obtained from a glioma patient whose treatment included an IDH1 peptide vaccine. The gene calls are TRBV5-4 and TRBJ2-7, with 12 bases identical to TRBD2. The TCR was taken from a man in his fifties with glioma. CDR3: CASSLGTSGEISYEQYF. The CDR3, as DNA: TGTGCCAGCAGCTTGGGGACTAGCGGGGAAATCTCCTACGAGCAGTACTTC.